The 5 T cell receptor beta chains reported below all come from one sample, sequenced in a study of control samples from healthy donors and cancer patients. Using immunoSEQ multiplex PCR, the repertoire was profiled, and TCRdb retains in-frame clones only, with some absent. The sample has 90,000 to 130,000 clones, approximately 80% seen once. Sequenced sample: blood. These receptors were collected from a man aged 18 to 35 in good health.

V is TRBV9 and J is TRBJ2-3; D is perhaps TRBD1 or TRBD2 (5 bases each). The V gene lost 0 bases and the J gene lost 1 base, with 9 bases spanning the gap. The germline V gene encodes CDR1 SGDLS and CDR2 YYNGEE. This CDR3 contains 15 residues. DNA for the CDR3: TGTGCCAGCAGCGTAGGGGGGAAGCGCACAGATACGCAGTATTTT. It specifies CASSVGGKRTDTQYF.

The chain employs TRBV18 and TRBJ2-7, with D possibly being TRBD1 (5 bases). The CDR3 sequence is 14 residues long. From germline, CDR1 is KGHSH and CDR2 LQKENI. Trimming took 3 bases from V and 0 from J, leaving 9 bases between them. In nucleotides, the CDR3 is TGTGCCAGCTCACCTGGGGCTGGCTCCTACGAGCAGTACTTC. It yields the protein CASSPGAGSYEQYF.

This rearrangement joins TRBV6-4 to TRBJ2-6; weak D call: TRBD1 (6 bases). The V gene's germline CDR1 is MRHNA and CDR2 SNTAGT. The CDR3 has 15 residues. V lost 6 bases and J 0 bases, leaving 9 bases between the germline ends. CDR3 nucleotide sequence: TGTGCCAGCAGAATGGACAGCTCTGGGGCCAACGTCCTGACTTTC. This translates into CASRMDSSGANVLTF.

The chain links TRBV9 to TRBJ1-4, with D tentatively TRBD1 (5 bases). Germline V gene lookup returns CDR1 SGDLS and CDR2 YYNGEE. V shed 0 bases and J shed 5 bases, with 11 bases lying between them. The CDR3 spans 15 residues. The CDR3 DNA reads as TGTGCCAGCAGCGTAGGCCAGGGCGGGAATGAAAAACTGTTTTTT. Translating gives CASSVGQGGNEKLFF.

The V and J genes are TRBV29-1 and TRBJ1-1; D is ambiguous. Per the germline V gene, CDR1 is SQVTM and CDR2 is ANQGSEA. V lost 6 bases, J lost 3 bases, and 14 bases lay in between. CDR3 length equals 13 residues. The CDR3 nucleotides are TGCAGCGTCTCCGGGAGGGCTGACACTGAAGCTTTCTTT. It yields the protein CSVSGRADTEAFF.